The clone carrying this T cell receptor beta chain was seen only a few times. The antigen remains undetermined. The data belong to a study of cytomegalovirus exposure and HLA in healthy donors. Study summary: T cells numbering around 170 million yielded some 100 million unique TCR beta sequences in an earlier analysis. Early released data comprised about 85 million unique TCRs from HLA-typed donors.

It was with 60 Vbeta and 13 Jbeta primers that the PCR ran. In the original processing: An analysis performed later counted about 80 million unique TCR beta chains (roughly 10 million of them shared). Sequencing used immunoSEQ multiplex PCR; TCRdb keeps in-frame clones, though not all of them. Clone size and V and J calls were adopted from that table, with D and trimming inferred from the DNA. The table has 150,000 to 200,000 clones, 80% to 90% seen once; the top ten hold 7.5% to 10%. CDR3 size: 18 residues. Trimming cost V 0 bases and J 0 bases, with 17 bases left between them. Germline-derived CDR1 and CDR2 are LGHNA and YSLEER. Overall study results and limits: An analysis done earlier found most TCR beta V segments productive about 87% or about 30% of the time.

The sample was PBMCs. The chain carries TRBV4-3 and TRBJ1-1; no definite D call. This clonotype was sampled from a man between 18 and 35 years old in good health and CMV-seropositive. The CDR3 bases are TGCGCCAGCAGCCAAGATAGGCCCAGAGGCTACATGAACACTGAAGCTTTCTTT. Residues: CASSQDRPRGYMNTEAFF.